This T cell receptor beta chain is from a study of blood T cells in healthy people across ages (dated by TCRdb to about 2015). Broadly, across the study: In model experiments, template switching captured roughly one uniquely barcoded TCR beta cDNA molecule for every two T cells. Age-related changes in TCR beta repertoire diversity were measured in the study by deep sequencing normalized with unique cDNA molecular identifiers. Four age groups were formed from the donors: young (average approximately 15 years), middle-aged (approximately 40), aged (more than 55) and long-lived (around 82). Two additional independent replicas of 1 million unique cDNA reads from the same blood draw were analyzed for two donors (one aged 18 to 29 and one aged 80 or older). To avoid experimental bias, donors of different ages were distributed randomly across sequencing lanes.

This clonotype was seen ten or more times. Its antigen has not been determined. Nothing much larger sits one base from this clone, and base qualities are not available. Taken from cysteine to phenylalanine, the CDR3 has 14 residues. The entry retains the CDR3 DNA only, 42 bases that are in frame from base 1. In the germline V gene (reference sequence), CDR1 corresponds to DFQATT and CDR2 to SNEGSKA. V drops 0 bases and J drops 4 bases, leaving 11 bases in between. Here is what the overall study found, with its caveats: The long-lived group showed more naive CD4+ T cells, fewer expanded clones and increased TCR diversity than the aged group, suggesting age selection. Because the CMV infection status of the donors was unknown, age-related changes in expanded clonotypes may potentially have been confounded. Estimates of total diversity based on one million sequenced T cells were regarded as lower bounds and as underestimates. Observed TCR beta diversity correlated strongly with the percentage of naive T cells measured by flow cytometry. Since profiling was done on bulk unsorted PBMCs, naive and antigen-experienced compartments could not be conclusively compared. As age increased, observed TCR beta diversity per million T cells dropped in a roughly linear way, and a significant reduction was already evident by age around 41.

Library preparation employed 5' RACE. For sequencing, an Illumina HiSeq 2500 was employed. The second PCR ran for about 6 to 12 cycles and used a J-beta primer mix along with a sample-barcoded 5' primer. A template-switch 5' adaptor carrying 12 random nucleotides introduced a unique molecular identifier onto each TCR beta cDNA molecule. Each sample yielded at least 2.5 million CDR3-containing paired-end reads. First-strand cDNA synthesis was performed from all RNA using the Mint cDNA synthesis kit, with priming by a TRBC-specific oligonucleotide. Following uracil-DNA glycosylase treatment, a first 18-cycle PCR with universal primers M1SS and BC2_uni_R was performed on all cDNA. Per the authors' processing: For normalization, 1 million high-quality reads were randomly selected from each sample, with every read carrying a distinct molecular identifier. Instead of being binned into consensus sequences, reads with shared molecular identifiers were discarded. MiTCR, with a Q25 quality threshold and the strictest error-elimination algorithm, was used for CDR3 identification, clonotype clustering and error correction. A nonparametric unseen species model using Euler transformation provided a lower-bound estimate of total TCR beta diversity. Using fastp at Q25 and MiXCR, TCRdb reprocessed the public reads and kept productive beta chains. Under each unique CDR3 protein, matching rows form one entry showing the most common genes and DNA. The V and J calls here are based on TCRdb, not the publication. The sample records approximately 800,000 distinct CDR3 sequences, roughly 50% of which are singletons. The ten largest clones take up about 42% of the sample.

Donors were a few dozen systemically healthy Caucasian individuals from Russia aged roughly 6 to 90 years. Roughly 9 milliliters of peripheral blood were drawn from each donor into EDTA-treated Vacutainer tubes. Ficoll-Paque density-gradient centrifugation was used to isolate PBMCs, with at least 6 million per sample. Trizol reagent was used to extract total RNA from the PBMCs, yielding at least 6 micrograms per sample. Naive CD45RAhigh/CD27high T cell percentages were measured by flow cytometry on a PBMC aliquot from every donor. The sequence joins TRBV20-1 to TRBJ2-3, and TRBD1 may be the D gene, going by 6 matching bases. Sequencing was carried out using blood. The receptor's source is an elderly man in good health. The DNA sequence is given as TGCAGTGCTAGAGATCATCAGGGGTCAGATACGCAGTATTTT. It translates to CSARDHQGSDTQYF.